The 22 T cell receptor beta chains listed next were all sequenced from one sample in a study of beta chain features in type 1 diabetes (dated 2018 in TCRdb). Libraries were constructed by the immunoSEQ multiplex PCR assay. The entire amount of isolated RNA was reverse transcribed using the High Capacity cDNA Reverse Transcription Kit, so the sequenced TCRB transcripts were expressed ones. As stored in TCRdb, this immuneACCESS dataset retains in-frame rearrangements with V and J assigned. A fraction of the clones does not appear; measured against another copy, unresolved V genes explain less than half of the discrepancy, and the remainder lacks a known reason. The sample records 200,000 to 250,000 clones, roughly 10% of which are singletons. The ten largest clones represent roughly 1.3% of the sample. Sequenced input: central memory CD4+ T cells from blood. The origin of the receptors is a man aged 18 to 29 in good health.

In this sample, this clone turned up a few times. This rearrangement joins TRBV9 to TRBJ2-3; a weak D match, TRBD2 (6 bases). Trimming left V 0 bases short and J 4 bases short, with 12 bases between. Germline loops: CDR1 SGDLS, CDR2 YYNGEE. CDR3 size: 15 residues. CDR3 region: CASSVVGGRADTQYF. DNA for the CDR3: TGTGCCAGCAGCGTAGTGGGGGGACGTGCAGATACGCAGTATTTT. Full variable domain (missing parts from reference TRBV9 and TRBJ2-3): DSGVTQTPKHLITATGQRVTLRCSPRSGDLSVYWYQQSLDQGLQFLIQYYNGEERAKGNILERFSAQQFPDLHSELNLSSLELGDSALYFCASSVVGGRADTQYFGPGTRLTVL.

This sequence joins TRBV11-2 and TRBJ2-1; D assignment may be TRBD1 or TRBD2 (6 bases each). The CDR3 length is 14 residues. Trimming removed 5 bases from V and 15 bases from J, with 23 bases in between. Germline CDR1 is SGHAT and CDR2 is FQNNGV. CDR3 protein: CASSPSRDRGRRFF. The DNA for the CDR3 is TGTGCCAGCAGCCCATCCCGGGATAGGGGGAGGCGGTTCTTC.

This clone was detected only a few times. This chain connects TRBV20-1 to TRBJ2-7; D possibly corresponds to TRBD2 (5 bases). V lost 6 bases and J 6 bases, leaving 9 bases between the germline ends. CDR1 and CDR2 (germline): DFQATT, SNEGSKA (reference sequence). The CDR3 contains 10 residues. In nucleotides, the CDR3 is TGCAGTGCGCGGGTGCGCGAGCAGTACTTC. Translated: CSARVREQYF.

The chain carries TRBV9 and TRBJ1-3; weak D call: TRBD1 (5 bases). Germline V CDR1 and CDR2: SGDLS, YYNGEE. With 3 bases removed from V and 0 bases from J, the gap between germline ends came to 10 bases. This CDR3 is 15 amino acids long. CDR3 sequence reads: CASSDAGSSGNTIYF. The CDR3, as DNA: TGTGCCAGCAGCGACGCAGGGAGCTCTGGAAACACCATATATTTT.

This chain joins TRBV7-8 and TRBJ2-2, with D uncertain. The V end lost 5 bases, the J end lost 8 bases, and 18 bases lay between the germline ends. CDR1 is SGHVS and CDR2 is FQNEAQ in the germline V gene. This CDR3 comprises 15 residues. CDR3: CASSETRAHRGELFF. As DNA, the CDR3 is TGTGCCAGCAGCGAAACCCGGGCCCACAGAGGGGAGCTGTTTTTT.

The genes are TRBV6-5 and TRBJ2-7, with 10 bases aligning to TRBD1. Germline CDR1 MNHEY, CDR2 SVGAGI. This CDR3 comprises 14 residues. V lost 5 bases and J lost 2; bases outside the gene matches: 3. CDR3 sequence: CASSPTGGPYEQYF. The DNA of the CDR3 is TGTGCCAGCAGTCCGACAGGGGGCCCCTACGAGCAGTACTTC.

The chain couples TRBV4-2 to TRBJ2-7, with D hard to call. TRBJ2-5 explains the end of the DNA better; the J call may be wrong. Germline V lookup: CDR1 LGHNA, CDR2 YNFKEQ. The CDR3 is made up of 13 amino acids. CDR3 loop: CASSQDIQWTQYF. The CDR3 DNA is TGTGCCAGCAGCCAAGATATCCAGTGGACCCAGTACTTC.

The table lists this clone with a few counts. V and J are TRBV18 and TRBJ2-1; 9 nucleotides match TRBD2. V gave up 4 bases and J gave up 0 bases; unmatched junction bases: 4. The CDR3 covers 16 residues. Germline V gene data show CDR1 as KGHSH and CDR2 as LQKENI. CDR3: CASSRAGGSSYNEQFF. The CDR3 nucleotides are TGTGCCAGCTCACGTGCGGGGGGGTCCTCCTACAATGAGCAGTTCTTC. The full variable domain, its missing parts supplied by reference TRBV18 and TRBJ2-1, is NAGVMQNPRHLVRRRGQEARLRCSPMKGHSHVYWYRQLPEEGLKFMVYLQKENIIDESGMPKERFSAEFPKEGPSILRIQQVVRGDSAAYFCASSRAGGSSYNEQFFGPGTRLTVL.

V and J are TRBV7-2 and TRBJ2-7; the D gene is possibly TRBD1 (6 bases). This CDR3 has 15 residues. The V end was cut by 5 bases, the J end by 0 bases, with 14 bases between. In germline, CDR1 is SGHTA, CDR2 FQGNSA. CDR3 DNA: TGTGCCAGCAGCCGAGACAGGCCCAGCTCCTACGAGCAGTACTTC. This codes for CASSRDRPSSYEQYF.

V is TRBV9 and J is TRBJ2-1; 13 nucleotides match TRBD2. Germline V gives CDR1 SGDLS, CDR2 YYNGEE. V lost 3 bases, J lost 9 bases, and 9 bases stayed unmatched. There are 16 residues in the CDR3. The CDR3 here is CASSAEGLAGLGEQFF. The CDR3 DNA is TGTGCCAGCAGCGCCGAGGGACTAGCGGGATTGGGTGAGCAGTTCTTC.

The table lists this clone with a few counts. Written as DNA, the CDR3 is TGTGCCAGCAGCTTAGTTGATAGCGGGAGGGCCGGTGAGCAGTTCTTC. Its translation: CASSLVDSGRAGEQFF. This chain joins TRBV11-2 and TRBJ2-1, with TRBD2 matching over 11 bases. Germline-derived CDR1 and CDR2 are SGHAT and FQNNGV. The length of the CDR3 is 16 residues. V dropped 1 base and J dropped 9; count of bases not matched to a gene: 8.

This clone was observed a handful of times. CDR3 loop: CASSLGDRTYGYTF. The CDR3 coding sequence is TGCGCCAGCAGCTTGGGGGACAGAACTTATGGCTACACCTTC. This sequence joins TRBV5-1 and TRBJ1-2, with TRBD1 matching over 7 bases. CDR1 is SGHRS and CDR2 is YFSETQ in the germline V gene. The CDR3 covers 14 residues. The V gene end was trimmed by 0 bases and the J gene end by 5 bases; junction bases not matched to a gene: 4. Looking up the rest from reference TRBV5-1 and TRBJ1-2 gives the full variable domain: KAGVTQTPRYLIKTRGQQVTLSCSPISGHRSVSWYQQTPGQGLQFLFEYFSETQRNKGNFPGRFSGRQFSNSRSEMNVSTLELGDSALYLCASSLGDRTYGYTFGSGTRLTVV.

This chain connects TRBV2 to TRBJ1-5; 8 bases align to TRBD1. V was pared by 5 bases and J by 2 bases, with 2 bases of the junction left unmatched. This CDR3 comprises 14 residues. CDR1 is SNHLY, CDR2 FYNNEI, per germline. CDR3 sequence (DNA): TGTGCCAGCAGTAAGGACAGGGGCAATCAGCCCCAGCATTTT. Translated: CASSKDRGNQPQHF.

The V gene is TRBV2, the J gene TRBJ2-5; 10 bases are shared with TRBD2. Per germline, CDR1 SNHLY and CDR2 FYNNEI. V trimming: 5 bases; J trimming: 3 bases; junction bases outside the gene matches: 3. This CDR3 comprises 14 residues. The CDR3 coding sequence is TGTGCCAGCAGTACCGGACTAGCGGAAGAGACCCAGTACTTC. Protein sequence: CASSTGLAEETQYF.

Only a few counts were recorded for this clone. The rearrangement joins TRBV18 to TRBJ2-7, with 9 nucleotides matching TRBD1. The ends lost 3 bases at V and 2 bases at J; junction bases unmatched: 2. The V gene's germline CDR1 is KGHSH and CDR2 LQKENI. CDR3 length: 14 amino acids. CDR3 protein: CASSPGQGPYEQYF. CDR3 DNA: TGTGCCAGCTCACCCGGACAGGGGCCCTACGAGCAGTACTTC.

The V gene is TRBV29-1, the J gene TRBJ2-1, with 10 bases aligning to TRBD2. The J segment lost 10 bases and the V segment lost 7 bases, leaving 4 bases of the junction unmatched. The CDR3 consists of 11 residues. Per germline, CDR1 SQVTM and CDR2 ANQGSEA. The CDR3 coding sequence is TGCAGCGGTGGACTAGCGGACGAGCAGTTCTTC. Amino acid sequence: CSGGLADEQFF.

This clone was detected ten times or more. The gene calls are TRBV29-1 and TRBJ2-7; 12 bases line up with TRBD1. This CDR3 is built from 13 residues. V was pared by 4 bases and J by 2 bases, with 0 bases of the junction left unmatched. Looked up from germline, CDR1 is SQVTM and CDR2 is ANQGSEA. This CDR3 is CSVGDRGPYEQYF. The CDR3 DNA reads as TGCAGCGTTGGGGACAGGGGGCCCTACGAGCAGTACTTC.

In the case of this clone: Other DNA sequences in the sample encode the same CDR3. J is TRBJ1-2 and V is TRBV30; D is unclear. This CDR3 has 12 residues. Trimming cost V 0 bases and J 4 bases, with 6 bases left between them. Germline values: CDR1 GTSNPN, CDR2 SVGIG (reference sequence). Here the CDR3 reads CAWSVRAYGYTF. In DNA, the CDR3 is TGTGCCTGGAGTGTGAGGGCCTATGGCTACACCTTC.

This chain joins TRBV27 and TRBJ2-7, with 7 nucleotides matching TRBD2. CDR3 length: 16 residues. V was clipped by 6 bases and J by 7 bases; unmatched bases: 18. Germline V gene lookup returns CDR1 MNHEY and CDR2 SMNVEV (reference sequence). Written as DNA, the CDR3 is TGTGCCAGCAGCGACCCCGCCCTAGCGGCATTGGGGGAGCAGTACTTC. Its translation is CASSDPALAALGEQYF.

The V call is TRBV7-2, the J call TRBJ2-7; the D is unclear. Germline V CDR1 and CDR2: SGHTA, FQGNSA. V gave up 2 bases and J gave up 7 bases, with 15 bases separating them. The CDR3 totals 14 residues. CDR3 nucleotide sequence: TGTGCCAGCAGCTTATTAGGAAATTCGGCTGAGCAGTACTTC. It translates to CASSLLGNSAEQYF.

This clone was detected ten times or more. The chain joins TRBV5-1 to TRBJ2-1; TRBD2 matches at 7 bases. The CDR3 is 16 residues long. Losses at the gene ends were 4 bases for V and 5 bases for J; bases not matched to a gene: 12. The germline gives CDR1 SGHRS, CDR2 YFSETQ. CDR3 amino acids: CASSVKSGTNNNEQFF. The CDR3 coding sequence is TGCGCCAGCAGCGTGAAAAGCGGGACTAATAACAATGAGCAGTTCTTC.

J is TRBJ2-1 and V is TRBV2; possible D gene TRBD1, 6 bases. The CDR3 spans 14 residues. V lost 6 bases and J lost 1, with 10 bases in between. Germline V gives CDR1 SNHLY, CDR2 FYNNEI. CDR3 sequence (DNA): TGTGCCAGCAGAGCCAGGGGTTCCTACAATGAGCAGTTCTTC. This codes for CASRARGSYNEQFF.